The present T cell receptor (beta chain) was sequenced within a study of T cell repertoires in cytomegalovirus infection. The CDR3 is 16 amino acids. J lost 5 bases, V lost 0 bases, and 11 bases had no gene match. Germline assignment: CDR1 DFQATT and CDR2 SNEGSKA (reference sequence). MiXCR, run by TCRdb on the reads, gives a single entry per CDR3 protein. The top ten hold 30% to 35% of the sample, which has 150,000 to 200,000 distinct CDR3 sequences, under 30% seen once. Specimen: PBMCs. V and J are TRBV20-1 and TRBJ2-7, with 9 bases fitting TRBD1. The source of this sequence is a human donor in good health (CMV status not recorded). Some clones in this sample may be carry-over from other donors' samples. The CDR3 loop reads CSARDPLRTGDDEQYF. In DNA, the CDR3 is TGCAGTGCTAGAGATCCGCTCCGGACAGGGGACGACGAGCAGTACTTC.